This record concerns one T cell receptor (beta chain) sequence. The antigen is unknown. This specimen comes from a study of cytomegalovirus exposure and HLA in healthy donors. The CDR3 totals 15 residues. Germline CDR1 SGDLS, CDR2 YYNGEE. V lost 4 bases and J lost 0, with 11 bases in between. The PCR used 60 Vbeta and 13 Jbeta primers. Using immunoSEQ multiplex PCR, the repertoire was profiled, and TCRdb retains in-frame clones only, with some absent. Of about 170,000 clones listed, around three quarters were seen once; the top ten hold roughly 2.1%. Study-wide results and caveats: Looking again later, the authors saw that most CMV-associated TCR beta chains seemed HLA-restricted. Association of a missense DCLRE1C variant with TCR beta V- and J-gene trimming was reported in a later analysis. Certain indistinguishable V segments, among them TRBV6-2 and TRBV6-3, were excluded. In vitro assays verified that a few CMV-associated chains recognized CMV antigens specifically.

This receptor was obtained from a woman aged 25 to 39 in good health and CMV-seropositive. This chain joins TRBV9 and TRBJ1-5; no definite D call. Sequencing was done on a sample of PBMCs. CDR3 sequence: CASSPLPYSNQPQHF. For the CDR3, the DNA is TGTGCCAGCAGCCCCCTCCCGTATAGCAATCAGCCCCAGCATTTT.